A selection of T cell receptor beta chains follows, all from one sample in a study of blood T cell repertoires in COVID-19. Clones were read by immunoSEQ multiplex PCR, and TCRdb kept only the in-frame ones, dropping some. The sample has hundreds of thousands of clones; about 87% are singletons. Sequencing used PBMCs or T cells enriched from blood (not recorded which). Receptor source: a woman in her fifties or sixties who had recovered from COVID-19. Each CDR3 is given with its conserved first and last residue. The D gene is left open where the match is weak. Not every row has a clone size; where given, it reads once, few, many or a size class.

D gene	J gene	V gene	clone size	CDR3 DNA	CDR3 protein
-	TRBJ1-1	TRBV19	-	TGTGCCAGTAAGCGGTGGGGGCTAGTAAATGACACTGAAGCTTTCTTT	CASKRWGLVNDTEAFF
-	TRBJ2-7	TRBV10-3	-	TGTGCCATCAGTGAGTCGAACAGCTACGAGCAGTACTTC	CAISESNSYEQYF
TRBD2	TRBJ2-1	TRBV19	few	TGTGCCAGTAGTACAAAGCGGGAATACAATGAGCAGTTCTTC	CASSTKREYNEQFF
TRBD2	TRBJ2-7	TRBV6-2/TRBV6-3	once	TGTGCCAGCAGTGGGACTAGCGTAAACGAGCAGTACTTC	CASSGTSVNEQYF
-	TRBJ2-1	TRBV27	-	TGTGCCAGCAGTCTCACAGGGTACAATGAGCAGTTCTTC	CASSLTGYNEQFF
-	TRBJ1-3	TRBV18	-	TGTGCCAGCTCACCAGGGGGGACCTCTGGAAACACCATATATTTT	CASSPGGTSGNTIYF
TRBD1	TRBJ1-4	TRBV9	-	TGTGCCAGCAGCGTAGCTGGGACAGGGGAAGAAAAACTGTTTTTT	CASSVAGTGEEKLFF
TRBD1	TRBJ1-1	TRBV7-9	-	TGTGCCAGCAGCTTATCCCCTATCGGACAGGGTATTATCGCTGAAGCTTTCTTT	CASSLSPIGQGIIAEAFF
TRBD1	TRBJ2-5	TRBV9	-	TGTGCCAGCAGCCTGAGACAGGGGCTAAGCGAGACCCAGTACTTC	CASSLRQGLSETQYF
TRBD1	TRBJ1-2	TRBV24-1	-	TGTGCCACCAGTGATATCAACAGGGGAAACTATGGCTACACCTTC	CATSDINRGNYGYTF
TRBD1	TRBJ2-1	TRBV18	once	TGTGCCAGCTCACCCGGACAGGGTGGGACTTACAATGAGCAGTTCTTC	CASSPGQGGTYNEQFF
-	TRBJ1-5	TRBV6-2/TRBV6-3	-	TGTGCCAGCAGTTACTCGCCGACGCGGGCCGAGGGTTCGGGTCAGCCCCAGCATTTT	CASSYSPTRAEGSGQPQHF
-	TRBJ1-5	TRBV24-1	-	TGTGCCACCAGTGATAGGACAGCAAATCAGCCCCAGCATTTT	CATSDRTANQPQHF
-	TRBJ1-2	TRBV19	-	TGTGCCAGTAAACTGGCCGTTCGGGGCTATGGCTACACCTTC	CASKLAVRGYGYTF
TRBD2	TRBJ2-1	TRBV5-5	once	TGTGCCAGCAGCTCCCGTAGCGGGAGCTCCTACAATGAGCAGTTCTTC	CASSSRSGSSYNEQFF
-	TRBJ1-5	TRBV30	-	TGTGCCTGGAGTGTACCAGGGGCTGTTGGGAATCAGCCCCAGCATTTT	CAWSVPGAVGNQPQHF
-	TRBJ1-3	TRBV3-1/TRBV3-2	-	TGTGCCAGCAGCTCGGGGGGAAGAATGTCCGGAAACACCATATATTTT	CASSSGGRMSGNTIYF
TRBD1	TRBJ2-6	TRBV19	-	TGTGCCAGTAGTATTGGGGACAGGGGCGTCCTGACTTTC	CASSIGDRGVLTF
-	TRBJ2-5	TRBV5-6	-	TGTGCCAGCAGCTGGACACGGCGAGGCTACCAAGAGACCCAGTACTTC	CASSWTRRGYQETQYF
-	TRBJ1-5	TRBV7-8	few	TGTGCCAGCAGTGAGGGAGATAGCAATCAGCCCCAGCATTTT	CASSEGDSNQPQHF
TRBD1	TRBJ1-2	TRBV4-3	-	TGCGCCAGCAGCCAAGATCTGGGACAGGAATGGGGCTACACCTTC	CASSQDLGQEWGYTF
-	TRBJ1-6	TRBV30	-	TGTGCCCGCGGACAAGGATATAATTCACCCCTCCACTTT	CARGQGYNSPLHF
TRBD1	TRBJ2-6	TRBV7-9	-	TGTGCCAGCAGTTCCACAGGGGGCTCTGGGGCCAACGTCCTGACTTTC	CASSSTGGSGANVLTF
TRBD2	TRBJ2-7	TRBV9	-	TGTGCCAGCAGCGTAGGTAGCGGGGGCTACTACGAGCAGTACTTC	CASSVGSGGYYEQYF
-	TRBJ1-1	TRBV4-3	few	TGCGCCAGCAGCCAAGAGTTCCAGGGGACATACGCCGGGGCTTTCTTT	CASSQEFQGTYAGAFF
TRBD2	TRBJ2-7	TRBV7-9	-	TGTGCCAGCAGCTTACTGGGGCTAGCGGGAGTCGAGCAGTACTTC	CASSLLGLAGVEQYF
-	TRBJ2-2	TRBV30	-	TGTGCCTGGAGTCTTAACACCGGGGAGCTGTTTTTT	CAWSLNTGELFF
TRBD2	TRBJ2-2	TRBV7-8	-	TGTGCCAGCAGCTTGGAGCGGGGGCCGGTGGGCGGGGAGCTGTTTTTT	CASSLERGPVGGELFF
-	TRBJ2-7	TRBV6-1	-	TGTGCCAGCAGTGAAGGCTCTTATTATCCCGGGGAGCAGTACTTC	CASSEGSYYPGEQYF
TRBD1	TRBJ2-2	TRBV30	-	TGTGCCTGGAGTGACCGGGACAGGGCCACCGGGGAGCTGTTTTTT	CAWSDRDRATGELFF
TRBD1	TRBJ1-1	TRBV4-1	-	TGCGCCAGCAGCCAAGCCGGGTCGACCGACAGGGGTTGGCGGAACACTGAAGCTTTCTTT	CASSQAGSTDRGWRNTEAFF
TRBD2	TRBJ2-1	TRBV4-1	few	TGCGCCAGCAGCCAGGGGGCGGGGGGGCAGTATGAGCAGTTCTTC	CASSQGAGGQYEQFF
TRBD2	TRBJ2-7	TRBV7-2	-	TGTGCCAGCAGCTTAGTGGTCGGCGGGGGTGCCTACGAGCAGTACTTC	CASSLVVGGGAYEQYF
-	TRBJ1-2	TRBV18	-	TGTGCCAGCTCACCAGATCAGGGTAGTGGCTACACCTTC	CASSPDQGSGYTF
TRBD1	TRBJ1-6	TRBV27	-	TGTGCCAGCAGTTTCAGGGGGAAAAGCTCCTATAATTCACCCCTCCACTTT	CASSFRGKSSYNSPLHF
TRBD1	TRBJ2-2	TRBV5-8	once	TGTGCCAGCAGCCCCGGGACAGAGAGGGGCACCGGGGAGCTGTTTTTT	CASSPGTERGTGELFF
-	TRBJ1-3	TRBV5-6	-	TGTGCCAGCAGCTTCCAACTTTTCTCTGGAAACACCATATATTTT	CASSFQLFSGNTIYF
-	TRBJ1-6	TRBV19	-	TGTGCCAGTAGTTCACGGAGCTTCAATTCACCCCTCCACTTT	CASSSRSFNSPLHF
TRBD1	TRBJ1-1	TRBV11-2	-	TGTGCCAGCAGCTTACTGCAGGGGGCAGGGAACACTGAAGCTTTCTTT	CASSLLQGAGNTEAFF
-	TRBJ1-2	TRBV9	-	TGTGCCAGCAGCGTAGCTCTTAACAGCTATGGCTACACCTTC	CASSVALNSYGYTF
TRBD2	TRBJ2-1	TRBV7-9	-	TGTGCCAGCAGTGGACTAGCGGGGAGCAATGAGCAGTTCTTC	CASSGLAGSNEQFF
-	TRBJ1-2	TRBV28	once	TGTGCCAGCAGTTCACCCGGTCCGGGTGGCTACACCTTC	CASSSPGPGGYTF
TRBD2	TRBJ2-3	TRBV7-9	-	TGTGCCAGCAGCTTAATGACTAGCGGGGGGACTAGAGACACAGATACGCAGTATTTT	CASSLMTSGGTRDTDTQYF
TRBD2	TRBJ2-2	TRBV3-1/TRBV3-2	-	TGTGCCAGCAGCCCGGGACTAGCAAATACCGGGGAGCTGTTTTTT	CASSPGLANTGELFF
TRBD1	TRBJ1-2	TRBV9	-	TGTGCCAGCAGCAGATCCCAGGGGGCGCAGACCTATGGCTACACCTTC	CASSRSQGAQTYGYTF
-	TRBJ2-1	TRBV7-8	-	TGTGCCAGCAGCTTAGGGACTCGGCCTGAGCAGTTCTTC	CASSLGTRPEQFF
-	TRBJ1-5	TRBV7-9	-	TGTGCCAGCAGCAGTGCATCCGGGACTGGGGGCAATCAGCCCCAGCATTTT	CASSSASGTGGNQPQHF
TRBD2	TRBJ2-7	TRBV7-6	-	TGTGCCAGCAGCTTAGCCCTCTTCCCGTCAACTAGCGGGGATTCCTACGAGCAGTACTTC	CASSLALFPSTSGDSYEQYF
TRBD1	TRBJ2-7	TRBV4-3	-	TGCGCCAGCAGCCAAGGACAGGGTCTCGAGCAGTACTTC	CASSQGQGLEQYF
-	TRBJ2-5	TRBV18	-	TGTGCCAGCTCACCCACCTCCGGGGAGACCCAGTACTTC	CASSPTSGETQYF
-	TRBJ2-7	TRBV5-1	-	TGCGCCAGCAGCTTGGAGGGAGCAACATACGAGCAGTACTTC	CASSLEGATYEQYF
-	TRBJ1-6	TRBV6-5	few	TGTGCCAGCAGTTATGCCCTAAATTCACCCCTCCACTTT	CASSYALNSPLHF
TRBD1	TRBJ1-2	TRBV5-1	-	TGCGCCAGCAGCGCCGACAGGGGGAACTATGGCTACACCTTC	CASSADRGNYGYTF
-	TRBJ2-1	TRBV3-1/TRBV3-2	-	TGTGCCAGCAGCCCTAACTTAGGGGTGTTTCGGCAGTTCTTC	CASSPNLGVFRQFF
TRBD2	TRBJ2-3	TRBV18	-	TGTGCCAGCTCACCACGGAGCGGGGGGTGGACAGATACGCAGTATTTT	CASSPRSGGWTDTQYF